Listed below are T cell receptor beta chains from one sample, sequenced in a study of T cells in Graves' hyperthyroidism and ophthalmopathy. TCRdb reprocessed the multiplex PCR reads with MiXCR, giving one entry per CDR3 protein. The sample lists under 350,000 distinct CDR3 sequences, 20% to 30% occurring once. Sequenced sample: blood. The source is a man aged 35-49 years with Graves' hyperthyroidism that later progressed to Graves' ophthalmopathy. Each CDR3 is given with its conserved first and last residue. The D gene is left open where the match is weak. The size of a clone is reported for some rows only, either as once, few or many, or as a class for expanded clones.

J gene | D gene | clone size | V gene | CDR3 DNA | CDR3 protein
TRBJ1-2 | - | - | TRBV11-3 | TGTGCCAGCAGCTTACTGCAGGGGACTGGCTACACCTTC | CASSLLQGTGYTF
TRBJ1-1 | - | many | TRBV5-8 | TGTGCCAGCAGCTTGTCTACGGGATCTGTCGACACTGAAGCTTTCTTT | CASSLSTGSVDTEAFF
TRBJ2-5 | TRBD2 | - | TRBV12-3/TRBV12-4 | TGTGCCAGCAGTTTCCGGCGGGAGTACCAAGAGACCCAGTACTTC | CASSFRREYQETQYF
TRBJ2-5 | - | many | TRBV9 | TGTGCCAGCAGCGTAGGAGCCGGGTTAGGGCAAGAGACCCAGTACTTC | CASSVGAGLGQETQYF
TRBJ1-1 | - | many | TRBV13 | TGTGCCAGCAGCGCCCCGACCGGGACGGTTAATATGAACACTGAAGCTTTCTTT | CASSAPTGTVNMNTEAFF
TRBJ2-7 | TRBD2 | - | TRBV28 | TGTGCCAGCAGTTCGGGACTAGCCCCCCACGAGCAGTACTTC | CASSSGLAPHEQYF
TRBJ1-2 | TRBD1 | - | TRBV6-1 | TGTGCCAGCAGGAGACAGGGGGGCTATGGCTACACCTTC | CASRRQGGYGYTF
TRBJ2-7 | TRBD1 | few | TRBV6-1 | TGTGCCAGCAGGGGGATAAGACAGGGAACAGCCTACGAGCAGTACTTC | CASRGIRQGTAYEQYF
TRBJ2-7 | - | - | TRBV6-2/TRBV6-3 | TGTGCCAGCAGTTCCAGGTCTGTCGCCGACGAGCAGTACTTC | CASSSRSVADEQYF
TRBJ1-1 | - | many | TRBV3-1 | TGTGCCAGCAGCCAGACGACAGGAGACACTGAAGCTTTCTTT | CASSQTTGDTEAFF
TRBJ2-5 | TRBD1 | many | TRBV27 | TGTGCCAGCAGACCCTATCCGGGACAGCAAACAAAACAAGAGACCCAGTACTTC | CASRPYPGQQTKQETQYF
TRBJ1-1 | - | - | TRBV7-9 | TGTGCCAGCAGATCCAGAGCAAATGAAGCTTTCTTT | CASRSRANEAFF
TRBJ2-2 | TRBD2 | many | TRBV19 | TGTGCCAGTACTAGCGGAGCTGCGAACACCGGGGAGCTGTTTTTT | CASTSGAANTGELFF
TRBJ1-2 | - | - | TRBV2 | TGTGCCAGCAGGACCCTTTACTCGGGCAGCACTAACTATGGCTACACCTTC | CASRTLYSGSTNYGYTF
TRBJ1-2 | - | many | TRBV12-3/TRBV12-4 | TGTGCCACCCTCTCGCGAGGGTATGGCTACACCTTC | CATLSRGYGYTF
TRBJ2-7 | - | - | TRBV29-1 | TGCAGCGTTGCCGCCGCGAGGGGCGCCTCCTACGAGCAGTACTTC | CSVAAARGASYEQYF
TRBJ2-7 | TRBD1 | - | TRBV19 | TGTGCCAGTAGTATCACCGCCGGAGGACAGGGAGGAGTCGAGCAGTACTTC | CASSITAGGQGGVEQYF
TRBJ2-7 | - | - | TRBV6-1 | TGTGCCAGCAGTGAATATCCCAGGGGCGACGAGCAGTACTTC | CASSEYPRGDEQYF
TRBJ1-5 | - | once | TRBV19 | TGTGCAAGTACGGTAGCGAATCAGCCCCAGCATTTT | CASTVANQPQHF
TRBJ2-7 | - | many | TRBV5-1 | TGCGCCAGCAGAAAAGTTCCGGGACCTACCATCTACGAGCAGTACTTC | CASRKVPGPTIYEQYF
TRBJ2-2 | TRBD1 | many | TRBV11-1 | TGTGCCAGCAGCGCCAGACAGGGACCGGGCACCGGGGAGCTGTTTTTT | CASSARQGPGTGELFF
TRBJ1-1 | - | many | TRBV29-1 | TGCAGCGTTTTACCATCAGGGAACACTGAAGCTTTCTTT | CSVLPSGNTEAFF
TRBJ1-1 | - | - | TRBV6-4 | TGTGCCAGCAGCCTACAACAGGGTGGAAGGCCTGAAGCTTTCTTT | CASSLQQGGRPEAFF
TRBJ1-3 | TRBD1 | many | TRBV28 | TGTGCCAGCAGTATCCAAAACAGGGGACACACCATATATTTT | CASSIQNRGHTIYF
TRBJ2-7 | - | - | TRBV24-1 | TGTGCCACCAGTGACGGGACTTCGGGGGTATACGAGCAGTACTTC | CATSDGTSGVYEQYF
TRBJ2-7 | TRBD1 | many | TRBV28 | TGTGCCAGCAACCGGGGACAGATGAGTTCCTACGAGCAGTACTTC | CASNRGQMSSYEQYF
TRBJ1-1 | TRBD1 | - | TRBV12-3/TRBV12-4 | TGTGCCAGCAGTTTAGGACAGGGGGGTGAAGCTTTCTTT | CASSLGQGGEAFF
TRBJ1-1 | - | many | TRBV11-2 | TGTGCCAGCAGCCCGACCTCGGGCTATCACACTGAAGCTTTCTTT | CASSPTSGYHTEAFF
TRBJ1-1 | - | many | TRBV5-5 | TGTGCCAGCAGCTTGTCTATGGCTAACACTGAAGCTTTCTTT | CASSLSMANTEAFF
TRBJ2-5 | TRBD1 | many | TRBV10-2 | TGCGCCAGCACCGGGACAGGGATAGGCAAGACCCAGTACTTC | CASTGTGIGKTQYF
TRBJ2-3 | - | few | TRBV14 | TGTGCCAGCAGCCAAGATATCGGAGATACGCAGTATTTT | CASSQDIGDTQYF
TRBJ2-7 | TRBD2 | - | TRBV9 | TGTGCCAGCAGCGTAGCGGCGGGAGGGCCTGAGGAGCAGTACTTC | CASSVAAGGPEEQYF
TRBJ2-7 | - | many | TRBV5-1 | TGCGCCAGCAGCTCAACAACCTACGAGCAGTACTTC | CASSSTTYEQYF
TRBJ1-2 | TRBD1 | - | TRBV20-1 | TGCAGTGCCATCAACAGGGGAGGAGGCTACACCTTC | CSAINRGGGYTF
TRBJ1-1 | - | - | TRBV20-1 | TGCAGTGCAAGAGAGGGGAGAGCTTTCTTT | CSAREGRAFF
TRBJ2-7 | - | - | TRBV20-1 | TGCAGTGCTAGAGACAGCAGCTATCTGTACTTC | CSARDSSYLYF
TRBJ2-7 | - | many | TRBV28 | TGTGCCAGCAGTCCGGGGTTCGAGCAGTACTTC | CASSPGFEQYF
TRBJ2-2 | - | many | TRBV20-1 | TGCAGTGCTAGAGATGCCCGACAGGAAAACGCGAACACCGGGGAGCTGTTTTTT | CSARDARQENANTGELFF
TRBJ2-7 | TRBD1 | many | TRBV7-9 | TGTGCCAGCAGCAGTCTCAGACAGGGGCCCTACGAGCAGTACTTC | CASSSLRQGPYEQYF
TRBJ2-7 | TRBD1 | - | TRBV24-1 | TGTGCCACCAGTGATCGTGGGACAGGTCAGTACTACGAGCAGTACTTC | CATSDRGTGQYYEQYF
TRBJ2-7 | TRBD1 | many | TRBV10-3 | TGTGCCATCAGTGAAGGACAGGTACTCTACGAGCAGTACTTC | CAISEGQVLYEQYF
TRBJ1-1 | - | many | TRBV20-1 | TGCAGTGCTCTAGGGGTTTATCGCACTGAAGCTTTCTTT | CSALGVYRTEAFF
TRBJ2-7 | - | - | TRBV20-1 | TGCAGTGCTAAGAGGGTCGGGAGTTGGTCCTACGAGCAGTACTTC | CSAKRVGSWSYEQYF
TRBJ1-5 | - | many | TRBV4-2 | TGTGCCAGCAGCCAAGATCGGGTGGGTTGGCAGCCCCAGCATTTT | CASSQDRVGWQPQHF
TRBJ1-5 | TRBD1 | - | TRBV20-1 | TGCAGTGCTCGGACAGGGGATAGCAATCAGCCCCAGCATTTT | CSARTGDSNQPQHF
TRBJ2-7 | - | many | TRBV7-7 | TGTGCTAGCAGCCCACTGAGGACAAGCGACGAGCAGTACTTC | CASSPLRTSDEQYF
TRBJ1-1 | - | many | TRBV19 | TGTGCCAGTAGTCCAAATCCTTTCGGCGACACTGAAGCTTTCTTT | CASSPNPFGDTEAFF
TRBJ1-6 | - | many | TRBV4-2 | TGTGCCAGCAGCCAAGATCCGGGGGGACGGAGTTATTCACCCCTCCACTTT | CASSQDPGGRSYSPLHF
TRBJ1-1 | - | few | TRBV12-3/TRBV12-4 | TGTGCCAGCAGTTTGTTCCCGGAACTCGGCACTGAAGCTTTCTTT | CASSLFPELGTEAFF